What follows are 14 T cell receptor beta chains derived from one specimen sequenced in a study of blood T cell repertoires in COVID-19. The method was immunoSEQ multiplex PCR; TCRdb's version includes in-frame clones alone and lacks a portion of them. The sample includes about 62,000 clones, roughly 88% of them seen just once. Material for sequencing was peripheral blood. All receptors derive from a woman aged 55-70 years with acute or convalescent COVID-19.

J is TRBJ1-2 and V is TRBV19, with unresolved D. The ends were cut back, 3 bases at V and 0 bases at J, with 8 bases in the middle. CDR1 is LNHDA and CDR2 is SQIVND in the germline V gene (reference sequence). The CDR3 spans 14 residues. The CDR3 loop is CASSILAANYGYTF. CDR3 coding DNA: TGTGCCAGTAGTATTTTGGCAGCTAACTATGGCTACACCTTC.

The CDR3 region is CASSGLFGQPQHF. As DNA, the CDR3 is TGTGCCAGCAGTGGTCTTTTCGGTCAGCCCCAGCATTTT. V and J are TRBV2 and TRBJ1-5; D is unclear. CDR3 length: 13 amino acids. CDR1 is SNHLY, CDR2 FYNNEI, per germline. Trimming took off 4 bases at V and 6 bases at J, with 10 bases between the two ends.

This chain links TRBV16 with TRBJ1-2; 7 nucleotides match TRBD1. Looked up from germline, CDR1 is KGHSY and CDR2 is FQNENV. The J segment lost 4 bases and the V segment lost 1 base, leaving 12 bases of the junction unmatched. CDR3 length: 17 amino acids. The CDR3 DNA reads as TGTGCCAGCAGCCAATTGAGAGGGGGCGCCCGGGGCTATGGCTACACCTTC. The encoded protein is CASSQLRGGARGYGYTF.

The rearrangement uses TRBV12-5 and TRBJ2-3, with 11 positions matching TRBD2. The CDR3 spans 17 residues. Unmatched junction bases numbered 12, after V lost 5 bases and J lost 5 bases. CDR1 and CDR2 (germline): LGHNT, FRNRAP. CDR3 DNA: TGTGCTAGTGGTCAGATTAGCGGGAGGGCCCGGGGAGATACGCAGTATTTT. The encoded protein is CASGQISGRARGDTQYF.

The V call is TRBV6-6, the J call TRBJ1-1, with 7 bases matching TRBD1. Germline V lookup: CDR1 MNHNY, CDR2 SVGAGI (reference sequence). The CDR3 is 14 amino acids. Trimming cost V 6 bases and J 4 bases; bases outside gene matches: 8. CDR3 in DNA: TGTGCCAGCAGGACTGCGGGACAGACCACTGAAGCTTTCTTT. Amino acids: CASRTAGQTTEAFF.

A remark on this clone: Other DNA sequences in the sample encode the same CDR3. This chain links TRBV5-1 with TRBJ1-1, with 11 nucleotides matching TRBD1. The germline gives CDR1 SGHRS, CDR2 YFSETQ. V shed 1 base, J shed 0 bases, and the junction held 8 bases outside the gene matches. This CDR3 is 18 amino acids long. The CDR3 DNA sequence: TGCGCCAGCAGCTTGAGGGGACAGGGGGTCGGGGTGAACACTGAAGCTTTCTTT. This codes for CASSLRGQGVGVNTEAFF.

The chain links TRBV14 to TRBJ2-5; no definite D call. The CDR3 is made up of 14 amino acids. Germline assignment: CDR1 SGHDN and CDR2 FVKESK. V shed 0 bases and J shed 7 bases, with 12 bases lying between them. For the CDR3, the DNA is TGTGCCAGCAGCCAAGATGCGCCCATCGGGACCCAGTACTTC. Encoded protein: CASSQDAPIGTQYF.

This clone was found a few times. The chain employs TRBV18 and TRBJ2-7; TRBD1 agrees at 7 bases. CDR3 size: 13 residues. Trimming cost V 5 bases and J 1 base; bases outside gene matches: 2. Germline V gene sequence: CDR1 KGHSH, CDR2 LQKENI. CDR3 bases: TGTGCCAGCTCAGACAGGGAATCCTACGAGCAGTACGTC. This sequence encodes CASSDRESYEQYV.

The DNA for the CDR3 is TGTGCCTGGAGTCATCCGGGACTGACGTTTGGCTACACCTTC. Its translation: CAWSHPGLTFGYTF. The genes are TRBV30 and TRBJ1-2; a weak D match, TRBD1 (5 bases). Germline CDR1 and CDR2: GTSNPN and SVGIG (reference sequence). V lost 2 bases and J 7 bases, leaving 17 bases between the germline ends. There are 14 residues in the CDR3.

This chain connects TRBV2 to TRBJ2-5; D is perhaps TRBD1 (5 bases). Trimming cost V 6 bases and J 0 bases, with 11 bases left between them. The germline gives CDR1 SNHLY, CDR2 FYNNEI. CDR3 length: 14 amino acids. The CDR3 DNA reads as TGTGCCAGCAGGACAGCGACGAACCAAGAGACCCAGTACTTC. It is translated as CASRTATNQETQYF.

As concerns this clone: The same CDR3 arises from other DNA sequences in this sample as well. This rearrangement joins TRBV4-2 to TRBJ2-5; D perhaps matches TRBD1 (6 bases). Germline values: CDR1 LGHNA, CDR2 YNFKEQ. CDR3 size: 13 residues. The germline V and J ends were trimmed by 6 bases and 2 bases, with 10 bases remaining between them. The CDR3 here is CASSGQIQETQYF. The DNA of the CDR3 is TGTGCCAGCAGTGGACAGATACAAGAGACCCAGTACTTC.

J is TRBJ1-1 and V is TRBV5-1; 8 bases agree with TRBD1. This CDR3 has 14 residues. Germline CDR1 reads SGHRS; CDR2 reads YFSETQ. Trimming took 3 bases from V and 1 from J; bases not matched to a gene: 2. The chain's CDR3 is CASSWGQANTEAFF. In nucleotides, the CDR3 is TGCGCCAGCAGCTGGGGACAGGCGAACACTGAAGCTTTCTTT.

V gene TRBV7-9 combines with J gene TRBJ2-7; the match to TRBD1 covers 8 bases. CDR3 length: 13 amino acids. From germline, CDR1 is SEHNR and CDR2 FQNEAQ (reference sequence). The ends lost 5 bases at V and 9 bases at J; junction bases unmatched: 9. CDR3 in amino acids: CASSRTGSNRQYV. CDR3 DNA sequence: TGTGCCAGCAGCCGGACAGGGTCAAATAGGCAGTACGTC.

CDR3 amino acids: CASSDSGSYEQYV. CDR3 nucleotides: TGTGCCAGCAGTGATTCAGGTTCCTACGAGCAGTACGTC. The rearrangement links TRBV6-1 to TRBJ2-7; no clear D. The V gene lost 3 bases and the J gene lost 1 base, with 7 bases spanning the gap. CDR1 and CDR2 (germline): MNHNS, SASEGT. The CDR3 is 13 residues long.